The entry that follows covers one T cell receptor beta chain sequence. As yet, its antigen is unknown. This sample was taken from a study of T cell responses to AZD1222 COVID-19 vaccine. Study results and limitations: Donor demographics were predominantly white British with a female majority; clonal diversity may be underestimated.

The data were produced by immunoSEQ multiplex PCR, yet TCRdb's version contains in-frame clones alone and is incomplete. Here the sample spans about 84,000 clones, around 90% being singletons. The sample consisted of peripheral blood, taken 28 days after the second AZD1222 dose. The receptor's source is an adult who received the AZD1222 COVID-19 vaccine.

The CDR3 protein is CASSLVHSSPINEKLFF. The CDR3 nucleotides read TGTGCCAGCAGCTTAGTGCACAGTTCTCCCATTAATGAAAAACTGTTTTTT. The chain couples TRBV7-2 to TRBJ1-4; D gene unclear. CDR3 length equals 17 residues. V was shortened by 1 base and J by 4 bases, with 16 bases between the two germline ends. CDR1 SGHTA and CDR2 FQGNSA come from the germline V gene.